Described below is a single T cell receptor beta chain sequence and its context. Its antigen remains unknown. The sample comes from a study of STAT5B mutations in CD4+ large granular lymphocyte leukemia. Study overall: Among healthy donors, a particular HLA allele went with more CDR3 'QG' motifs.

Notes on the study in general: Top patient clones used TRBV06 genes more often: 8/27 versus 2/35 in controls.

Germline trimming cut 2 bases from V and 3 bases from J; bases unmatched to any gene: 12. From germline, CDR1 is SNHLY and CDR2 FYNNEI. This CDR3 has 18 residues. As originally analysed: A productive frequency of 2.59 x 10-5 was the lowest detectable. Profiled with immunoSEQ multiplex PCR; TCRdb holds only in-frame clones, not every one. D and trimming were read from the DNA, whereas the V and J calls and clone size are those reported in that table. Among some 30,000 clones, roughly 78% were seen once, and the ten largest hold roughly 0.43%. The specimen was CD4+ T cells from blood buffy coats. The clonotype comes from a human donor in good health. The rearrangement links TRBV2 to TRBJ2-3; TRBD2 aligns across 9 bases. The CDR3 nucleotides read TGTGCCAGCAGTGAACCCCAAAGGCGGGGGGGCCGGACAGATACGCAGTATTTT. Its protein product is CASSEPQRRGGRTDTQYF.